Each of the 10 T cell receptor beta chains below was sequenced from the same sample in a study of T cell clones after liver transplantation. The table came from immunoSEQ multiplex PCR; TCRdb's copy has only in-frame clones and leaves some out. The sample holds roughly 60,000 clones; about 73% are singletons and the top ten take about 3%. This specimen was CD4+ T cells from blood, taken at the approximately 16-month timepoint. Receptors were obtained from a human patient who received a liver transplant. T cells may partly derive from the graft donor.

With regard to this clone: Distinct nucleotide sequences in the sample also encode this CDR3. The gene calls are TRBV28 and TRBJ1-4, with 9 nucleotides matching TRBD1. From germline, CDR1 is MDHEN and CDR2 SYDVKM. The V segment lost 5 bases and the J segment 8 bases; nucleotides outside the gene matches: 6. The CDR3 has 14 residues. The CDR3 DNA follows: TGTGCCAGCAGTAGGGGACAGGGCCGAGAAAAACTGTTTTTT. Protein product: CASSRGQGREKLFF.

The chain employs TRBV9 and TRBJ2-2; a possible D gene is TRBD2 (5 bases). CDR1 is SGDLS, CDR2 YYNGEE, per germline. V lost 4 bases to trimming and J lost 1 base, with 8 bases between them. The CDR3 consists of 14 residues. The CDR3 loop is CASSPGMNTGELFF. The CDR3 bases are TGTGCCAGCAGCCCGGGGATGAACACCGGGGAGCTGTTTTTT.

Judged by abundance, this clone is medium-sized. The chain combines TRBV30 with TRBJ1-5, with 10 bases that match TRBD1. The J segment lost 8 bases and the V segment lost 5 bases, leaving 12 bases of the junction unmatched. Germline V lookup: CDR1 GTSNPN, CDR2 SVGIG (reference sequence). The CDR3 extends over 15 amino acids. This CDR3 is CAWGRQGAIVEPQHF. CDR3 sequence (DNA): TGTGCCTGGGGAAGACAGGGGGCTATAGTCGAGCCCCAGCATTTT.

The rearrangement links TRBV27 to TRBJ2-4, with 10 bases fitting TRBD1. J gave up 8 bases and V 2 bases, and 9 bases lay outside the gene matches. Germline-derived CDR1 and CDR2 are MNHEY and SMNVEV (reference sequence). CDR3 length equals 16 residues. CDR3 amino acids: CASSLRTGGRGDIQYF. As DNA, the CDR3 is TGTGCCAGCAGTTTAAGGACAGGGGGGAGAGGGGACATTCAGTACTTC.

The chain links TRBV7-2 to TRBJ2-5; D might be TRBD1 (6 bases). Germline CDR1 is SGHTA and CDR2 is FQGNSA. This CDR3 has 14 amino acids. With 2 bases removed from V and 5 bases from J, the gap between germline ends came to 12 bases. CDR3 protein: CASSLQGGYETQYF. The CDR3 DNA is TGTGCCAGCAGCTTACAAGGGGGATATGAGACCCAGTACTTC.

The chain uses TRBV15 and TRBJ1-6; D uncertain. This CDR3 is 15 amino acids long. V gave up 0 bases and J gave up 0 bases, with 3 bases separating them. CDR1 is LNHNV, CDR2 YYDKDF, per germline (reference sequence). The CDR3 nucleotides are TGTGCCACCAGCAGAGATAACTCCTATAATTCACCCCTCCACTTT. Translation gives CATSRDNSYNSPLHF.

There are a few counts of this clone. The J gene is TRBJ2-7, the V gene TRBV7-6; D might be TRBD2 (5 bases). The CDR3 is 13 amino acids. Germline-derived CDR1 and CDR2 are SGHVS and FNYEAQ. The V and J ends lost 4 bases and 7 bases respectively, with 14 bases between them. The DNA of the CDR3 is TGTGCCAGCAGCTCTAGAGAGGGTGGGGAGCAGTACTTC. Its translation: CASSSREGGEQYF.

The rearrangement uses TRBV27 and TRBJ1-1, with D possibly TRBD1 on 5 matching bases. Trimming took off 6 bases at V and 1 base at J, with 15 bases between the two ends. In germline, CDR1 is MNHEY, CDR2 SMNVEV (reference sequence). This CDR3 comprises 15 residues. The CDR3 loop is CASRPTRAGNTEAFF. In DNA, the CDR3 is TGTGCCAGCAGGCCTACCAGGGCGGGGAACACTGAAGCTTTCTTT.

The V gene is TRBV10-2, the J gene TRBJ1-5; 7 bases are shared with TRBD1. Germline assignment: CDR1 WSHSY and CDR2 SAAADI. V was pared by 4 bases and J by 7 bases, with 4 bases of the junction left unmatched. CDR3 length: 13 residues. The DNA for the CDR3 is TGCGCCAGCAGTGTGCAGGGGGGGCAGCCCCAGCATTTT. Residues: CASSVQGGQPQHF.

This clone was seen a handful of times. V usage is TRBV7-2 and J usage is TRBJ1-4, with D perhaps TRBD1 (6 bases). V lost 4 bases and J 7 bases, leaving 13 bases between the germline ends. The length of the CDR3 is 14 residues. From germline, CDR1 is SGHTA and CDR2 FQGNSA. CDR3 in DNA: TGTGCCAGCAGCTACGGGACACGCCCTGAAAAACTGTTTTTT. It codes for CASSYGTRPEKLFF.